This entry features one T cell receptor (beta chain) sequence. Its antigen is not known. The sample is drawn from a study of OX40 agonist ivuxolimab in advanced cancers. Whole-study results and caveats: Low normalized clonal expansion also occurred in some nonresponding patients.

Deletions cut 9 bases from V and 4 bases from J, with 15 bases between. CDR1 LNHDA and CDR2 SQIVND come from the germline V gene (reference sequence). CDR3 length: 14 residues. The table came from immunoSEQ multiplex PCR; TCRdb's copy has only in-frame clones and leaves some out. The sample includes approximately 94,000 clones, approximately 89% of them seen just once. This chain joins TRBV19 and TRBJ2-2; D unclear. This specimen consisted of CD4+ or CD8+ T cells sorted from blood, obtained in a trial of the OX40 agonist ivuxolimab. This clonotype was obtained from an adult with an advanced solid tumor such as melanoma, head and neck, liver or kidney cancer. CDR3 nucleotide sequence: TGTGCCAGCACGTTTACCATCATCACCGGGGAGCTGTTTTTT. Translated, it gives CASTFTIITGELFF.